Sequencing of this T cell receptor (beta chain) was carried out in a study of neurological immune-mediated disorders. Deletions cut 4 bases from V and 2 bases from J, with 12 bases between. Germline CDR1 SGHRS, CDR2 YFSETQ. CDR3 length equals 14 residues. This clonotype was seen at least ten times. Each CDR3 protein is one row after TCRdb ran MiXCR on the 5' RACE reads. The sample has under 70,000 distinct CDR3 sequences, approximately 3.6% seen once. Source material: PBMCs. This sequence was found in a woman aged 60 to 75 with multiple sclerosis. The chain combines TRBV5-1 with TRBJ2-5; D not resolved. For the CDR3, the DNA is TGCGCCAGCAGCGTGGAGACATTTCAAGAGACCCAGTACTTC. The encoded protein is CASSVETFQETQYF.